This T cell receptor beta chain emerged from a study of response to subunit inactivated influenza vaccine. The study, taken as a whole, reports: Few new T cells, the authors suggested, are recruited by each seasonal influenza vaccination.

A single record per CDR3 protein comes from TCRdb applying MiXCR to the RT-PCR reads. The sample lists about 480,000 distinct CDR3 sequences; approximately 9.9% were seen once. The V gene's germline CDR1 is SGHRS and CDR2 YFSETQ. The V gene lost 0 bases and the J gene lost 4 bases, with 5 bases spanning the gap. The CDR3 covers 13 residues. This clonotype was recorded many times. What it recognizes is unknown. The sample in question was PBMCs from blood, obtained 40 to 50 days after vaccination. V usage is TRBV5-1 and J usage is TRBJ2-1; D might be TRBD1 (5 bases). This clonotype was obtained from a man over 45 who received an inactivated influenza vaccine. The chain's CDR3 is CASSLDRYNEQFF. As DNA, the CDR3 is TGCGCCAGCAGCTTGGACAGGTACAATGAGCAGTTCTTC.